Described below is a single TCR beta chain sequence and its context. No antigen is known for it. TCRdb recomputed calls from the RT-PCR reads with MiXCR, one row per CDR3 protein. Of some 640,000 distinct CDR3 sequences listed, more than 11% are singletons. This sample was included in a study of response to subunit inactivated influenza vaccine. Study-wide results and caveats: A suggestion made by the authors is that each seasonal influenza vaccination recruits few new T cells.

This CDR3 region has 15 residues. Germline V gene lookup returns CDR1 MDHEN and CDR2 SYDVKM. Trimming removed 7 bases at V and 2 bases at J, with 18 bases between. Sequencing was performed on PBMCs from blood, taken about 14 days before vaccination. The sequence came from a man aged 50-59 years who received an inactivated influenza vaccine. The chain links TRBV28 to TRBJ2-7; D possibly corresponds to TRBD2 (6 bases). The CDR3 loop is CASIGRDFRAYEQYF. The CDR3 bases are TGTGCCAGCATTGGCCGGGACTTTAGAGCCTACGAGCAGTACTTC.